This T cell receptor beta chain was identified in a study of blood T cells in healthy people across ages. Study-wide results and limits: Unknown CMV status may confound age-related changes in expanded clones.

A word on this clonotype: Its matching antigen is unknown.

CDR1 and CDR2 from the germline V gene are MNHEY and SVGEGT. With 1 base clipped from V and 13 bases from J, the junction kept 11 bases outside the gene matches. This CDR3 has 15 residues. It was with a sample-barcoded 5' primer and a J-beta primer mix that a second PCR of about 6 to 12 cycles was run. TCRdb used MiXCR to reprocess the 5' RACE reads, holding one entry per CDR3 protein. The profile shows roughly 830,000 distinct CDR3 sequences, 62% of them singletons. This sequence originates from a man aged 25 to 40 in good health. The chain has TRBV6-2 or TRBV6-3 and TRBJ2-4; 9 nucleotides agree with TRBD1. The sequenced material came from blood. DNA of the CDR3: TGTGCCAGCAGTTACTACGGACAGGGGAGAGGGGAGCAGTACTTC. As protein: CASSYYGQGRGEQYF.